This entry lists 23 T cell receptor beta chains sequenced from one sample in a study of regulatory T cells in long-lasting Graves disease (dated by TCRdb to the early 2020s). The library was built by means of multiplex PCR. Sequenced on an Illumina HiSeq 4000. CDR3 regions were amplified by Arm-PCR with iRepertoire HTBI primers to construct TCR beta libraries. Clones were called with MiXCR by TCRdb after fastp trimmed the public reads at Q25, and only in-frame beta chains were retained. Each CDR3 protein gets just one entry, which takes the most common genes and DNA from the rows behind it. The sample table shows approximately 400,000 distinct CDR3 sequences, and around a quarter are seen once. In total, the top ten clones hold roughly a quarter of the sample. Explained via the paper, the time point label denotes: persistent/refractory GD, antithyroid drugs over 5 years with positive TRAb. For both TCR sequencing and RNA sequencing, RNA was extracted from PBMCs in TRIzol.

Source: peripheral blood mononuclear cells (PBMCs), taken when the disease was refractory, from a patient treated with antithyroid drugs. The receptors were gathered from a female donor with Graves disease.

As for this clonotype: One end of the junction varies from germline; a read error may be responsible. The chain recombines TRBV7-9 with TRBJ1-1; D possibly corresponds to TRBD1 (5 bases). The CDR3 sequence is 13 residues long. Germline V gene lookup returns CDR1 SEHNR and CDR2 FQNEAQ (reference sequence). The DNA of the CDR3 is TGTGCCAGCACCTTAGTGGGGGAGCCTGAAGCTTTCTTT. Translation: CASTLVGEPEAFF.

This clonotype was found many times. The chain combines TRBV28 with TRBJ2-5, with D tentatively TRBD2 (5 bases). This CDR3 contains 16 residues. The germline CDR1 and CDR2 sequences are MDHEN and SYDVKM. The V end was cut by 1 base, the J end by 2 bases, with 14 bases between. The CDR3 sequence: CASSLSGNGEQETQYF. CDR3 sequence (DNA): TGTGCCAGCAGTTTATCGGGGAATGGCGAACAAGAGACCCAGTACTTC.

This clonotype appeared a few times. The chain uses TRBV20-1 and TRBJ1-2; D is possibly TRBD1 (6 bases). The CDR3 extends over 14 amino acids. V dropped 2 bases and J dropped 4 bases, with 14 bases sitting between them. Germline V lookup: CDR1 DFQATT, CDR2 SNEGSKA (reference sequence). CDR3 protein: CSARTDSVTYGYTF. CDR3 nucleotides: TGCAGTGCTAGAACGGACAGCGTGACCTATGGCTACACCTTC.

About this clonotype itself: A much larger clone differs by one base, so this may be a read error. The chain links TRBV7-8 to TRBJ2-7; no clear D gene. V was shortened by 2 bases and J by 2 bases, with 16 bases between the two germline ends. Germline assignment: CDR1 SGHVS and CDR2 FQNEAQ. There are 16 residues in the CDR3. The chain's CDR3 is CASSLSPGPIPYEQYF. CDR3 coding DNA: TGTGCCAGCAGCTTATCCCCTGGTCCCATACCCTACGAGCAGTACTTC.

This clonotype was recorded a few times. The CDR3 region is CASSEGNRRSTNEKLFF. CDR3 DNA: TGTGCCAGCAGTGAAGGTAACAGGCGATCAACTAATGAAAAACTGTTTTTT. The chain combines TRBV2 with TRBJ1-4, with D possibly TRBD1 on 5 matching bases. Per the germline V gene, CDR1 is SNHLY and CDR2 is FYNNEI. This CDR3 spans 17 amino acids. V was cut by 1 base and J by 0 bases, with 12 bases left in between. The whole variable domain, remainder taken from reference TRBV2 and TRBJ1-4, is EPEVTQTPSHQVTQMGQEVILRCVPISNHLYFYWYRQILGQKVEFLVSFYNNEISEKSEIFDDQFSVERPDGSNFTLKIRSTKLEDSAMYFCASSEGNRRSTNEKLFFGSGTQLSVL.

Concerning this clonotype itself: Since a much larger clone is just one base distant, this may be a read error. The rearrangement links TRBV5-1 to TRBJ1-1; TRBD1 aligns across 9 bases. Germline V gives CDR1 SGHRS, CDR2 YFSETQ. The CDR3 sequence is 16 residues long. V trimming: 0 bases; J trimming: 6 bases; junction bases outside the gene matches: 9. The CDR3 region is CASSLGNRGQVAEAFF. The CDR3, as DNA: TGCGCCAGCAGCTTGGGGAACAGGGGGCAGGTGGCTGAAGCTTTCTTT.

This clonotype was seen a few times. The chain couples TRBV7-6 to TRBJ1-4, with D maybe TRBD1 (5 bases). CDR3 size: 15 residues. Looked up from germline, CDR1 is SGHVS and CDR2 is FNYEAQ. The V and J ends lost 5 bases and 7 bases respectively, with 17 bases between them. CDR3: CASSPRPLGVEKLFF. The CDR3 DNA reads TGTGCCAGCAGCCCCCGGCCCTTAGGGGTTGAAAAACTGTTTTTT.

This clonotype has more than one count but fewer than ten. The rearrangement joins TRBV2 to TRBJ2-7; TRBD1 agrees at 7 bases. Germline V gene lookup returns CDR1 SNHLY and CDR2 FYNNEI. The V and J ends lost 6 bases and 5 bases, in that order; junction bases with no gene match: 4. The CDR3 consists of 12 residues. The CDR3: CASRGQSHEQYF. The CDR3 region has the DNA TGTGCCAGCAGGGGACAGTCCCACGAGCAGTACTTC.

This chain links TRBV12-3 or TRBV12-4 with TRBJ2-3; D gene ambiguous. The CDR3 consists of 13 residues. V was cut by 2 bases and J by 4 bases, with 7 bases left in between. The CDR3 nucleotides are TGTGCCAGCAGTTTAAATAGCCCAGATACGCAGTATTTT. It is translated as CASSLNSPDTQYF.

Concerning this clonotype: A read error is possible here, since a much larger clone lies one base away. The conserved phenylalanine or tryptophan normally closing the CDR3 is absent here, so this likely arose from a read error. The chain couples TRBV10-3 to TRBJ1-1; no clear D. V lost 6 bases and J lost 3, with 14 bases in between. Germline CDR1 is ENHRY and CDR2 is SYGVKD. This CDR3 has 14 residues. CDR3 coding DNA: TGTGCCATCAGCAACAGAGGCCTGGACACTGAAGCTTTCCTT. Translation gives CAISNRGLDTEAFL.

The gene calls are TRBV6-4 and TRBJ2-3; perhaps TRBD2 as D (5 bases). Trimming pared 2 bases from V and 4 bases from J, leaving 10 bases between. The CDR3 extends over 14 amino acids. Germline CDR1 and CDR2: MRHNA and SNTAGT. For the CDR3, the DNA is TGTGCCAGCAGTGACAACGGGGAAGCAGATACGCAGTATTTT. Translating gives CASSDNGEADTQYF.

The chain recombines TRBV20-1 with TRBJ1-2; D gene uncertain. This CDR3 spans 14 amino acids. Per the germline V gene, CDR1 is DFQATT and CDR2 is SNEGSKA (reference sequence). V gave up 3 bases and J gave up 8 bases, with 19 bases separating them. The CDR3 spells CSASWAGSREGYTF. The CDR3 DNA reads TGCAGTGCTAGTTGGGCAGGTTCTAGAGAAGGCTACACCTTC.

This clonotype was counted ten times or more. The genes are TRBV28 and TRBJ1-6; tentatively, D is TRBD1 (5 bases). Germline V lookup: CDR1 MDHEN, CDR2 SYDVKM. V lost 8 bases and J 7 bases, leaving 15 bases between the germline ends. The CDR3 extends over 14 amino acids. CDR3 bases: TGTGCCAGCGGAGAAAGGGCAGGGAATTCACCCCTCCACTTT. The encoded protein is CASGERAGNSPLHF.

In this sample, this clonotype turned up once. The chain employs TRBV19 and TRBJ2-5; perhaps TRBD2 as D (6 bases). The CDR3 covers 15 residues. Germline V gene sequence: CDR1 LNHDA, CDR2 SQIVND (reference sequence). V dropped 6 bases and J dropped 4 bases, with 18 bases sitting between them. Here the CDR3 reads CASSLRRVSRETQYF. The CDR3 DNA follows: TGTGCCAGTAGCCTACGGAGGGTTTCGCGAGAGACCCAGTACTTC.

This clonotype was seen repeatedly, ten times or more. The rearrangement links TRBV18 to TRBJ2-5, with TRBD1 identical over 8 bases. This CDR3 has 14 amino acids. The trim removed 5 bases at V and 5 bases at J, leaving 7 bases unmatched. Per germline, CDR1 KGHSH and CDR2 LQKENI. The CDR3 nucleotides are TGTGCCAGCTCATCCGGACAGGGCATGGAGACCCAGTACTTC. Residues: CASSSGQGMETQYF.

This sequence joins TRBV7-8 and TRBJ1-2; D remains ambiguous. V was clipped by 5 bases and J by 3 bases, with 10 bases between them. CDR1 is SGHVS and CDR2 is FQNEAQ in the germline V gene. The CDR3 has 13 amino acids. The CDR3 sequence: CASSLVDHYGYTF. CDR3 DNA sequence: TGTGCCAGCAGCCTGGTCGACCACTATGGCTACACCTTC.

This rearrangement joins TRBV7-8 to TRBJ2-4; 7 positions match TRBD1. With V trimmed by 2 bases and J by 1 base, 8 bases remained unmatched. This CDR3 has 17 residues. In germline, CDR1 is SGHVS, CDR2 FQNEAQ. The CDR3 DNA follows: TGTGCCAGCAGCTTAATAGTAGGCAGGGGGGCCAAAAACATTCAGTACTTC. Residues: CASSLIVGRGAKNIQYF.

V and J are TRBV25-1 and TRBJ2-7, with TRBD2 identical over 10 bases. Germline-derived CDR1 and CDR2 are MGHDK and SYGVNS. With V trimmed by 8 bases and J by 0 bases, 4 bases remained unmatched. The CDR3 has 14 residues. CDR3 nucleotide sequence: TGTGCCAGCCGTACTAGCGGGAACTCCTACGAGCAGTACTTC. This translates into CASRTSGNSYEQYF.

The V gene is TRBV27, the J gene TRBJ2-5; TRBD2 matches 9 bases. CDR3 size: 16 residues. Germline V CDR1 and CDR2: MNHEY, SMNVEV (reference sequence). With V trimmed by 0 bases and J by 3 bases, 5 bases remained unmatched. The CDR3 bases are TGTGCCAGCAGTTTATCTTTAGCGGGAGTTGAAGAGACCCAGTACTTC. This translates into CASSLSLAGVEETQYF.

The V call is TRBV6-1, the J call TRBJ1-5; D gene ambiguous. In germline, CDR1 is MNHNS, CDR2 SASEGT. The length of the CDR3 is 10 residues. Trimming took 9 bases from V and 4 from J, leaving 4 bases between them. Written as DNA, the CDR3 is TGTGCCAGAATAAATCAGCCCCAGCATTTT. Amino acid sequence: CARINQPQHF.

The chain has TRBV12-3 or TRBV12-4 and TRBJ1-2; the D is unclear. Trimming removed 7 bases at V and 1 base at J, with 10 bases between. The CDR3 has 13 amino acids. The CDR3: CASTDSYNYGYTF. The CDR3 coding sequence is TGTGCCAGCACCGATAGCTATAACTATGGCTACACCTTC.

V and J are TRBV6-2 or TRBV6-3 and TRBJ2-7; D is perhaps TRBD1 (5 bases). CDR1 MNHEY and CDR2 SVGEGT come from the germline V gene. The CDR3 covers 12 residues. The germline V and J ends were trimmed by 5 bases and 6 bases, with 11 bases remaining between them. The CDR3 here is CASSPQGFEQYF. DNA for the CDR3: TGTGCCAGCAGTCCGCAGGGTTTCGAGCAGTACTTC.

The rearrangement joins TRBV19 to TRBJ1-1; no firm D call. V lost 3 bases and J lost 0, with 8 bases in between. The germline CDR1 and CDR2 sequences are LNHDA and SQIVND (reference sequence). This CDR3 region has 14 residues. The CDR3 bases are TGTGCCAGTAGTATGGCCGGGTTGAACACTGAAGCTTTCTTT. Encoded protein: CASSMAGLNTEAFF.